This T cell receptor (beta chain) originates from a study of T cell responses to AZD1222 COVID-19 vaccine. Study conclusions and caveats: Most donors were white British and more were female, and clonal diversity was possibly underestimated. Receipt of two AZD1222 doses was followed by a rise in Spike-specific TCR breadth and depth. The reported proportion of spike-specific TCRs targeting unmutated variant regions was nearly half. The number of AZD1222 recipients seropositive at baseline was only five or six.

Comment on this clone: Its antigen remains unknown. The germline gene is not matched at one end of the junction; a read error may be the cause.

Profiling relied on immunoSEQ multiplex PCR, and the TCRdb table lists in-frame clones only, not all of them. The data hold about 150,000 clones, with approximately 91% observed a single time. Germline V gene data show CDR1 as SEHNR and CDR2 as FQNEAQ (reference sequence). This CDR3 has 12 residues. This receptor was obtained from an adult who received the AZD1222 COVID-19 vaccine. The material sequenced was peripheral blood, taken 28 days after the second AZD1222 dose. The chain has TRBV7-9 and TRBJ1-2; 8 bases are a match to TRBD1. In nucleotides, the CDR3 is TGTGCCAGCGCGTCAGGACAGGGAGCGTCTCTCTTC. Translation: CASASGQGASLF.